This T cell receptor beta chain was found in a study of blood T cell repertoires in COVID-19. The overall study: Sources were T cells, B-cell-depleted T cells, or PBMCs; the material itself was cDNA or gDNA.

The table came from immunoSEQ multiplex PCR; TCRdb's copy has only in-frame clones and leaves some out. The sample lists hundreds of thousands of clones, just over 85% occurring once. Trimming took 10 bases from V and 10 from J; bases not matched to a gene: 12. The CDR3 sequence is 13 residues long. The J gene is TRBJ2-1, the V gene TRBV12-3 or TRBV12-4; 8 nucleotides align to TRBD1. The sample was peripheral blood. The TCR comes from a woman in her 30s with active or convalescent COVID-19. The DNA of the CDR3 is TGTGCCATCCAGACAGGGGTCAATGGGGAGCAGTTCTTC. Translation gives CAIQTGVNGEQFF.